This T cell receptor (beta chain) was recorded in a study of shared clonotypes between healthy human individuals. Study-level findings and limits: The naive CD4 repertoires of a handful of donors were compared, and around 4.7% of clonotypes were shared.

Germline lookup yields CDR1 SEHNR and CDR2 FQNEAQ (reference sequence). V was shortened by 1 base and J by 3 bases, with 10 bases between the two germline ends. The CDR3 covers 14 residues. Notes on this clone: Its specificity is not known. The sample contains more than one DNA sequence encoding this CDR3.

Naive CD8 cells lacked CD45RO, underwent positive selection for CCR7 and left out terminally differentiated effector memory CD45RA+ cells. The repertoire was sequenced with immunoSEQ multiplex PCR; TCRdb's copy has only in-frame clones and lacks some. Among around 2.1 million clones listed, under 95% were seen once. The specimen was naive CD8+ T cells from PBMCs. V gene TRBV7-9 combines with J gene TRBJ2-7; tentatively, D is TRBD2 (6 bases). This sequence was found in a man younger than 30 in good health. Some clones in this sample may be carry-over from other donors' samples. DNA of the CDR3: TGTGCCAGCAGCTTAGTAGGTAGCGGCTACGAGCAGTACTTC. Protein: CASSLVGSGYEQYF. Full variable domain (remainder filled in from reference TRBV7-9 and TRBJ2-7): DTGVSQNPRHKITKRGQNVTFRCDPISEHNRLYWYRQTLGQGPEFLTYFQNEAQLEKSRLLSDRFSAERPKGSFSTLEIQRTEQGDSAMYLCASSLVGSGYEQYFGPGTRLTVT.